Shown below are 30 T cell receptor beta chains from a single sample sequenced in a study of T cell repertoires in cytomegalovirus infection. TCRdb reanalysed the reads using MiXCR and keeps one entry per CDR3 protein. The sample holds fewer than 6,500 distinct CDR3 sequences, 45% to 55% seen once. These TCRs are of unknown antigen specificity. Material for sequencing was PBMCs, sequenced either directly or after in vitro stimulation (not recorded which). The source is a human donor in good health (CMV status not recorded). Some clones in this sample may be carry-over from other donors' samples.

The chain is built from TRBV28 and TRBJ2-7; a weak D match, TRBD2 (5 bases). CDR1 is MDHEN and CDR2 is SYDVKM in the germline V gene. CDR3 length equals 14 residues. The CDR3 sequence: CSIVPTQLDYEQYF. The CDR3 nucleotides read TGTTCCATCGTTCCCACCCAACTAGACTACGAGCAGTACTTC. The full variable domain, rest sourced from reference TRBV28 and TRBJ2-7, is DVKVTQSSRYLVKRTGEKVFLECVQDMDHENMFWYRQDPGLGLRLIYFSYDVKMKEKGDIPEGYSVSREKKERFSLILESASTNQTSMYLCSIVPTQLDYEQYFGPGTRLTVT.

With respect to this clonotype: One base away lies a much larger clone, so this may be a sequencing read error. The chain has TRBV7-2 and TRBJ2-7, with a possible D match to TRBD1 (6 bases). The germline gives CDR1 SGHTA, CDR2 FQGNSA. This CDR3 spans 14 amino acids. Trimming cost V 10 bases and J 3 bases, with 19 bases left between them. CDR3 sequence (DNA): TGTGCCATCGGCTGGGACACCCCTGTCTACGAGCAGTACTTC. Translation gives CAIGWDTPVYEQYF.

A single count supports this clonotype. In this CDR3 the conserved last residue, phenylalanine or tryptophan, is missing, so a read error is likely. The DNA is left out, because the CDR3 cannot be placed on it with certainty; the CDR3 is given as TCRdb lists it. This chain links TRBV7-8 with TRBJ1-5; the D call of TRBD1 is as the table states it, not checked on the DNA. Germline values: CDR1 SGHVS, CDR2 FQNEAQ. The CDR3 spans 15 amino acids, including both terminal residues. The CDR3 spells CASSPGTASNQPPHY.

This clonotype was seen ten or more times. The CDR3 region has the DNA TGTGCCAGCAGCTATACGGGACAGCACTATGGCTACACCTTC. Translation: CASSYTGQHYGYTF. The rearrangement joins TRBV12-3 or TRBV12-4 to TRBJ1-2; 7 bases are a match to TRBD1. The CDR3 covers 14 residues. V lost 6 bases to trimming and J lost 3 bases; unmatched junction nucleotides: 7.

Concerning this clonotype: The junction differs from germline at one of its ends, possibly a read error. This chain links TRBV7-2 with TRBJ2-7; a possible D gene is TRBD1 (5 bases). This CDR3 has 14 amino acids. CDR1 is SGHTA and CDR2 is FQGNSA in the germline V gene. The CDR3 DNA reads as TGTGCCAGCAGCTTGGACACCCCTGGCGACGATAAGTCCTTC. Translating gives CASSLDTPGDDKSF.

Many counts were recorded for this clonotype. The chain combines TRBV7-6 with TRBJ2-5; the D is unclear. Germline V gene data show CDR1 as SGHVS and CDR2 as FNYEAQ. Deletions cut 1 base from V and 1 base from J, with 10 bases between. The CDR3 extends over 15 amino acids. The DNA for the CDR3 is TGTGCCAGCAGCTTAGGAGCTAGTCCCCAAGAGACCCAGTACTTC. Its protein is CASSLGASPQETQYF.

The CDR3 reads CASSLLTEDYNEQFF. CDR3 coding DNA: TGTGCCAGCAGCTTACTGACAGAGGACTACAATGAGCAGTTCTTC. The chain recombines TRBV11-1 with TRBJ2-1; a possible D gene is TRBD1 (5 bases). The germline V gene encodes CDR1 SGHAT and CDR2 FQDESV (reference sequence). The CDR3 covers 15 residues. The V end was cut by 2 bases, the J end by 3 bases, with 11 bases between.

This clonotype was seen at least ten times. CDR3 in amino acids: CASSLRGAIVRPEGETQYF. The CDR3 nucleotides are TGTGCCAGCAGCTTAAGAGGAGCTATCGTTAGACCCGAAGGGGAGACCCAGTACTTC. This chain uses TRBV7-2 with TRBJ2-5; D not certain. From germline, CDR1 is SGHTA and CDR2 FQGNSA. Trimming pared 2 bases from V and 5 bases from J, leaving 27 bases between. The CDR3 runs to 19 residues.

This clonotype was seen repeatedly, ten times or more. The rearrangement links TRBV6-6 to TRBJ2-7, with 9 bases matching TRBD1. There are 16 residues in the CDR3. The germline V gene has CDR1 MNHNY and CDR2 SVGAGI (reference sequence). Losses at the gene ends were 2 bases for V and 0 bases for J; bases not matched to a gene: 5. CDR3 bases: TGTGCCAGCAGTTACGGGACAGGGATAAGCTCCTACGAGCAGTACTTC. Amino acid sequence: CASSYGTGISSYEQYF.

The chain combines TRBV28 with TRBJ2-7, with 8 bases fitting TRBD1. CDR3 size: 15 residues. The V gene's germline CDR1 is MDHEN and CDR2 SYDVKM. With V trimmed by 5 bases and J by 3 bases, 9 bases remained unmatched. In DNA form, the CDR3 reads TGTGCCAGCAGTGGGGCAGGGGGCGCGAGCTACGAGCAGTACTTC. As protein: CASSGAGGASYEQYF.

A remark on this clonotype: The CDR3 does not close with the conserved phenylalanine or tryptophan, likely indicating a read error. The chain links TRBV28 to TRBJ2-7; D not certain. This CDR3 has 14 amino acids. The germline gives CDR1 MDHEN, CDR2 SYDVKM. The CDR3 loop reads CASTPTPLYYDQYC. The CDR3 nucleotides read TGTGCCAGCACTCCCACCCCACTATACTACGATCAGTACTGC.

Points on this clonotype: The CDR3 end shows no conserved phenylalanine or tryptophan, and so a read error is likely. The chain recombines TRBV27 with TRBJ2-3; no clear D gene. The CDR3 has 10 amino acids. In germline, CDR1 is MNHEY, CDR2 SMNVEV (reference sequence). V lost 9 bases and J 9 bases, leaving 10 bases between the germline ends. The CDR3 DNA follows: TGTGCCAGTCACGGCGAGACGCAGTATTTG. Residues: CASHGETQYL.

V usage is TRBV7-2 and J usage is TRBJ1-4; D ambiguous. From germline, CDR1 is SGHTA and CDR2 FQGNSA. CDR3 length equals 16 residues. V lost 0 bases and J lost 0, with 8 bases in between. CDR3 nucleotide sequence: TGTGCCAGCAGCTTAGCAGTTCATGCAACTAATGAAAAACTGTTTTTT. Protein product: CASSLAVHATNEKLFF.

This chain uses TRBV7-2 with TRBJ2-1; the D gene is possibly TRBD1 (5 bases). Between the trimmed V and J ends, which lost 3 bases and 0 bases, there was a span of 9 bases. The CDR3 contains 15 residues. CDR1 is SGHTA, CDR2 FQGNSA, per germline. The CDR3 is CASSFSGRSYNEQFF. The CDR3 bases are TGTGCCAGCAGCTTTTCAGGGCGCTCCTACAATGAGCAGTTCTTC.

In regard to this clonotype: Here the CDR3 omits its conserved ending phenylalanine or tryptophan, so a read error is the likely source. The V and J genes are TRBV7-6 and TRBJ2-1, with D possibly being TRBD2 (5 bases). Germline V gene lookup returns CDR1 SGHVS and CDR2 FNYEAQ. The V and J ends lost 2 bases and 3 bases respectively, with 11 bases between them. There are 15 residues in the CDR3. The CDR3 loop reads CASSLLTEVYNEQFL. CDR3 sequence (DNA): TGTGCCAGCAGCTTACTGACGGAGGTCTACAATGAGCAGTTCTTA.

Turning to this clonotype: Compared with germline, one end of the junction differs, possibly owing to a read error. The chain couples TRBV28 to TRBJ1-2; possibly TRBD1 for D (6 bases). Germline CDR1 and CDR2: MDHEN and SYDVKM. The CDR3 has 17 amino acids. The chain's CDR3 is CARSPPGTLSVRYGSPF. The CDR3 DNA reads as TGTGCCAGAAGTCCCCCCGGGACATTAAGCGTTAGATATGGCTCCCCCTTC.

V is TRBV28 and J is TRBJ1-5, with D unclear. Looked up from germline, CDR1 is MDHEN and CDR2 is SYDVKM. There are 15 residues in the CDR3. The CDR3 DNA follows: TGTTACATCAGGCCGACACTCTATAGCAATCAGCCCCAGCATTTT. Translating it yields CYIRPTLYSNQPQHF.

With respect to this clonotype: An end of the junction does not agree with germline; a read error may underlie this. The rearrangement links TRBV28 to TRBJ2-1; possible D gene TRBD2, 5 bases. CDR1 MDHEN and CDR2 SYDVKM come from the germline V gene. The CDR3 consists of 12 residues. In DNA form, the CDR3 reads TGCTCAAGCAGTTTTTACCTAGCTGAGCAGTGCTTC. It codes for CSSSFYLAEQCF.

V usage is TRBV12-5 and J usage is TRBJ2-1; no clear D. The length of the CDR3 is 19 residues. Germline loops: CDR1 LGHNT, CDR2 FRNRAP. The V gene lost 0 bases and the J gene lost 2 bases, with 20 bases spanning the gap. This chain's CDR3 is CASGLVSVIFAVPYNEQFF. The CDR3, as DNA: TGTGCTAGTGGTTTGGTATCGGTAATATTTGCCGTCCCCTACAATGAGCAGTTCTTC.

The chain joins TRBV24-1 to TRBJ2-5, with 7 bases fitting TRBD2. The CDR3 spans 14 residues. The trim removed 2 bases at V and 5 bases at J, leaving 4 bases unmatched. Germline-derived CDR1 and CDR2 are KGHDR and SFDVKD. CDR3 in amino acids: CATSDSTSWETQYF. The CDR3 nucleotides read TGTGCCACCAGTGATTCGACTAGCTGGGAGACCCAGTACTTC.

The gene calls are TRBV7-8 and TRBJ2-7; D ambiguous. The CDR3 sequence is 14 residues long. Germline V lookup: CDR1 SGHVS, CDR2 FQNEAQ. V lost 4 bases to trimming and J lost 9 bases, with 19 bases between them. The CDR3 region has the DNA TGTGCCAGCAGCTGGGGAACCCCAGGCGACACGCAGTACTTC. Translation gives CASSWGTPGDTQYF.

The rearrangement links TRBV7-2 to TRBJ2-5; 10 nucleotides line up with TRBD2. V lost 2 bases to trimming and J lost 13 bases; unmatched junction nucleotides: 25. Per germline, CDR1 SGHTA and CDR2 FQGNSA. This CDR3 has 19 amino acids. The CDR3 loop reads CASSLRGASGRPEGDTTYF. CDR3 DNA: TGTGCCAGCAGCTTACGAGGAGCTAGCGGGAGACCCGAAGGGGATACCACGTACTTC.

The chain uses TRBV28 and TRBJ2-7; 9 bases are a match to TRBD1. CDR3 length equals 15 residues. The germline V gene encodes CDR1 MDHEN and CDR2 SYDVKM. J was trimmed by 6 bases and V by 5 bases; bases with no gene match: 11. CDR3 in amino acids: CASSSPGQGSREQYF. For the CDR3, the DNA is TGTGCCAGCAGTAGTCCGGGACAGGGTTCTCGCGAGCAGTACTTC.

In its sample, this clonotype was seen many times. In nucleotides, the CDR3 is TGTGCCAGCAGTGGGGGGGATGAGCAGTTCTTC. It specifies CASSGGDEQFF. This chain connects TRBV25-1 to TRBJ2-1; D is perhaps TRBD2 (6 bases). This CDR3 comprises 11 residues. Germline V gene sequence: CDR1 MGHDK, CDR2 SYGVNS. Trimming pared 4 bases from V and 8 bases from J, leaving 6 bases between.

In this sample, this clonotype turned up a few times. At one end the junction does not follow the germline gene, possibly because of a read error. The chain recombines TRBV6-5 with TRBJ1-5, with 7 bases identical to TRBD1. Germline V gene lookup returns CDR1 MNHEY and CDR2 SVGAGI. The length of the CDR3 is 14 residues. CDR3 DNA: TGTGCCCGCAGCATGGGACAGAAGAATCAGCCCCATAATTTT. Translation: CARSMGQKNQPHNF.

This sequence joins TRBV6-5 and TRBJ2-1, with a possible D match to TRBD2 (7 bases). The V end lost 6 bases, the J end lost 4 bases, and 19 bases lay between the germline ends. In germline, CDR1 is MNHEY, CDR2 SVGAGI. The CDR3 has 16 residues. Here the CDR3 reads CASSHWGGALYNEQFF. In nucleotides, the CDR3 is TGTGCCAGCAGCCACTGGGGGGGCGCGTTGTACAATGAGCAGTTCTTC.

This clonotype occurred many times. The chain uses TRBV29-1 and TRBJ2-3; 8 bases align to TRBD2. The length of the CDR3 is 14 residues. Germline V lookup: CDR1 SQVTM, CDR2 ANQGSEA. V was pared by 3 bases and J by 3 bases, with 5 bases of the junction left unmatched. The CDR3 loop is CSVDPGGATDTQYF. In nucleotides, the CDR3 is TGCAGCGTTGACCCCGGGGGGGCGACAGATACGCAGTATTTT.

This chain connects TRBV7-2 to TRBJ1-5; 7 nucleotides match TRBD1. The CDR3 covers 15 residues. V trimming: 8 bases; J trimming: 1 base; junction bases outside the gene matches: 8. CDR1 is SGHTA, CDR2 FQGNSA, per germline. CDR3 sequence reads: CASGHGTASNQPQHF. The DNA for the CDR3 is TGTGCCAGCGGCCACGGGACAGCGAGCAATCAGCCCCAGCATTTT.

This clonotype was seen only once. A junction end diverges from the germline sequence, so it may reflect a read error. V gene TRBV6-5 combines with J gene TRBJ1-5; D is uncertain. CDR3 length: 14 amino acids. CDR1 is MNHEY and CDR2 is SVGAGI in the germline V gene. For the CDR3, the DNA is TGTGCCAGCAGCATGGTTCATAAGAATCAGCCCCATCATTTT. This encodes CASSMVHKNQPHHF.

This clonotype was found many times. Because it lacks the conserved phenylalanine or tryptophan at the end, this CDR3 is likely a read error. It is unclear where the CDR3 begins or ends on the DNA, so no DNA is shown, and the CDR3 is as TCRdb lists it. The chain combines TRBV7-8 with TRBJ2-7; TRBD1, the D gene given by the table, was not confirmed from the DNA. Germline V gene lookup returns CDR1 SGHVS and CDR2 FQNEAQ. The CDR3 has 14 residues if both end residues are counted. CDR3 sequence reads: CASSWDTPGYEKYC.